This passage covers 30 T cell receptor beta chains from one sample sequenced in a study of Ad26.COV2.S vaccination and SARS-CoV-2 variants. Sequenced by immunoSEQ multiplex PCR; TCRdb stores in-frame clones only, minus some. The table records 510,000 or so clones, approximately 90% of them present only once. Treatment defined: around 19 received Ad26.COV2.S at low or high dose, single or two shots; 5 received placebo; per-sample allocation not given. After the first vaccine or placebo injection, samples were drawn on day 63. This sample comprised peripheral blood, obtained in a trial of Ad26.COV2.S vaccine versus placebo. Source of these receptors: a person between 18 and 65 years old who received the Ad26.COV2.S COVID-19 vaccine or a placebo.

The J gene is TRBJ2-7, the V gene TRBV5-1, with 14 nucleotides matching TRBD2. The germline CDR1 and CDR2 sequences are SGHRS and YFSETQ. J was trimmed by 3 bases and V by 0 bases; bases with no gene match: 14. The CDR3 is 20 residues long. In nucleotides, the CDR3 is TGCGCCAGCAGCTTGGGAAGTATTGGGACTAGCGGGAGATTCCACTACGAGCAGTACTTC. Translation: CASSLGSIGTSGRFHYEQYF.

This clone was seen a few times. The chain links TRBV24-1 to TRBJ2-7; possibly TRBD1 for D (6 bases). The germline CDR1 and CDR2 sequences are KGHDR and SFDVKD. The CDR3 extends over 15 amino acids. The V gene lost 2 bases and the J gene lost 3 bases, with 13 bases spanning the gap. Written as DNA, the CDR3 is TGTGCCACCAGTGATTATAGGGGGAGAGGCTACGAGCAGTACTTC. It encodes CATSDYRGRGYEQYF.

This clone came up a few times. V gene TRBV10-1 combines with J gene TRBJ2-7; a possible D gene is TRBD1 (6 bases). This CDR3 is built from 11 residues. With 6 bases removed from V and 8 bases from J, the gap between germline ends came to 11 bases. CDR1 and CDR2 from the germline V gene are WNHNN and SYGVQD (reference sequence). The CDR3 loop reads CASRGWGQQYF. CDR3 sequence (DNA): TGCGCCAGCAGGGGGTGGGGGCAGCAGTACTTC.

This rearrangement joins TRBV3-1 (or the pseudogene TRBV3-2) to TRBJ2-3; 9 bases are a match to TRBD2. The germline V gene encodes CDR1 LGHDT and CDR2 YNNKEL (reference sequence). Germline trimming cut 5 bases from V and 0 bases from J; bases unmatched to any gene: 6. The CDR3 runs to 16 residues. CDR3 loop: CASSTRTSGSTDTQYF. The CDR3, as DNA: TGTGCCAGCAGCACCCGTACTAGCGGGAGCACAGATACGCAGTATTTT.

The CDR3 nucleotides read TGTGCCAGTAGTCTCCAAGTGACGGGACACTATGGCTACACCTTC. Amino acids: CASSLQVTGHYGYTF. The V and J genes are TRBV19 and TRBJ1-2; weak D call: TRBD1 (5 bases). This CDR3 comprises 15 residues. The ends were cut back, 5 bases at V and 3 bases at J, with 16 bases in the middle. Germline CDR1 LNHDA, CDR2 SQIVND (reference sequence).

This rearrangement joins TRBV20-1 to TRBJ2-5, with TRBD1 identical over 8 bases. The CDR3 covers 14 residues. The J segment lost 4 bases and the V segment lost 3 bases, leaving 7 bases of the junction unmatched. Looked up from germline, CDR1 is DFQATT and CDR2 is SNEGSKA (reference sequence). CDR3 residues: CSASYGQGPETQYF. As DNA, the CDR3 is TGCAGTGCTAGTTATGGACAGGGCCCAGAGACCCAGTACTTC.

The chain carries TRBV7-2 and TRBJ2-4, with D possibly being TRBD2 (5 bases). Germline CDR1 and CDR2: SGHTA and FQGNSA. The V end lost 0 bases, the J end lost 3 bases, and 9 bases lay between the germline ends. There are 15 residues in the CDR3. As DNA, the CDR3 is TGTGCCAGCAGCTTAGCGAGGGTTGGCAAAAACATTCAGTACTTC. Protein product: CASSLARVGKNIQYF.

V gene TRBV5-6 combines with J gene TRBJ2-7, with 10 bases aligning to TRBD1. Germline V CDR1 and CDR2: SGHDT, YYEEEE. V trimming: 3 bases; J trimming: 6 bases; junction bases outside the gene matches: 12. This CDR3 contains 16 residues. As DNA, the CDR3 is TGTGCCAGCAGCTGGACAACCGGGACAGGGGCTTTCGAGCAGTACTTC. Translating it yields CASSWTTGTGAFEQYF. Full variable domain (missing parts from reference TRBV5-6 and TRBJ2-7): DAGVTQSPTHLIKTRGQQVTLRCSPKSGHDTVSWYQQALGQGPQFIFQYYEEEERQRGNFPDRFSGHQFPNYSSELNVNALLLGDSALYLCASSWTTGTGAFEQYFGPGTRLTVT.

The rearrangement links TRBV29-1 to TRBJ1-1; a possible D gene is TRBD1 (6 bases). The V gene's germline CDR1 is SQVTM and CDR2 ANQGSEA. Trimming stripped 5 bases from V and 5 bases from J, with 12 bases between. This CDR3 region has 12 residues. The CDR3 loop reads CSVIRGGTEAFF. The CDR3 DNA reads TGCAGCGTTATTAGGGGGGGGACTGAAGCTTTCTTT.

The chain has TRBV13 and TRBJ2-7; TRBD2 matches 10 bases. Germline assignment: CDR1 PRHDT and CDR2 FYEKMQ (reference sequence). Unmatched junction bases numbered 12, after V lost 3 bases and J lost 7 bases. The CDR3 has 16 residues. CDR3 sequence (DNA): TGTGCCAGCAGCTTGTCGTCAGTAGCGGGAGGTCGAGAGCAGTACTTC. This gives the protein CASSLSSVAGGREQYF.

Only a few counts were recorded for this clone. This chain uses TRBV6-2 or TRBV6-3 with TRBJ1-1; maybe TRBD1 (5 bases). CDR1 is MNHEY and CDR2 is SVGEGT in the germline V gene. Trimming removed 6 bases from V and 0 bases from J, with 17 bases in between. This CDR3 is built from 16 residues. The CDR3 sequence is CASSPWGETMNTEAFF. The CDR3 DNA reads TGTGCCAGCAGCCCATGGGGGGAGACTATGAACACTGAAGCTTTCTTT.

The genes are TRBV14 and TRBJ1-1; 8 positions agree with TRBD1. Per the germline V gene, CDR1 is SGHDN and CDR2 is FVKESK. This CDR3 is 13 amino acids long. Losses at the gene ends were 6 bases for V and 4 bases for J; bases not matched to a gene: 4. Here the CDR3 reads CASRQQGVTEAFF. For the CDR3, the DNA is TGTGCCAGCAGACAACAGGGGGTCACTGAAGCTTTCTTT.

The chain couples TRBV7-3 to TRBJ2-1, with a possible D match to TRBD2 (7 bases). In germline, CDR1 is SGHTA, CDR2 FQGTGA. V was trimmed by 2 bases and J by 9 bases, leaving 17 bases between them. CDR3 length equals 15 residues. The CDR3: CASSLQGTTISEQFF. The CDR3 nucleotides read TGTGCCAGCAGCTTACAGGGGACTACCATCAGTGAGCAGTTCTTC.

The rearrangement joins TRBV30 to TRBJ1-5; D unclear. The CDR3 totals 13 residues. The V gene lost 1 base and the J gene lost 1 base, with 5 bases spanning the gap. Per germline, CDR1 GTSNPN and CDR2 SVGIG (reference sequence). The CDR3 DNA sequence: TGTGCCTGGAGTGGTCTAAGCAATCAGCCCCAGCATTTT. It codes for CAWSGLSNQPQHF.

This clone was seen a few times. The J gene is TRBJ1-5, the V gene TRBV15; D unclear. Trimming shortened V by 1 base and J by 4 bases, and 14 bases separated the two germline ends. The CDR3 has 16 amino acids. Germline loops: CDR1 LNHNV, CDR2 YYDKDF (reference sequence). DNA of the CDR3: TGTGCCACCAGCAGAGCAGGTCTCGATCCGAATCAGCCCCAGCATTTT. This translates into CATSRAGLDPNQPQHF.

J is TRBJ1-1 and V is TRBV6-5; tentative D call: TRBD1 (5 bases). V was trimmed by 0 bases and J by 1 base, leaving 9 bases between them. The CDR3 length is 15 residues. CDR1 and CDR2 from the germline V gene are MNHEY and SVGAGI. The CDR3 DNA reads as TGTGCCAGCAGTTACTCGTACGGGGGGAACACTGAAGCTTTCTTT. As protein: CASSYSYGGNTEAFF.

The chain combines TRBV7-9 with TRBJ1-2; TRBD1 matches 7 bases. Germline V gene lookup returns CDR1 SEHNR and CDR2 FQNEAQ (reference sequence). The CDR3 has 17 residues. Trimming cost V 3 bases and J 4 bases; bases outside gene matches: 14. CDR3 sequence (DNA): TGTGCCAGCAGCTTTGAAGGGGGCGCAGGTACAGCCTATGGCTACACCTTC. This translates into CASSFEGGAGTAYGYTF.

V usage is TRBV27 and J usage is TRBJ1-1; D uncertain. CDR3 length: 14 amino acids. Germline V gives CDR1 MNHEY, CDR2 SMNVEV (reference sequence). Trimming stripped 0 bases from V and 2 bases from J, with 7 bases between. CDR3 in amino acids: CASSLSTPNTEAFF. The CDR3 DNA sequence: TGTGCCAGCAGTTTATCAACGCCTAACACTGAAGCTTTCTTT.

In this sample, this clone turned up a few times. At the DNA level, this CDR3 is encoded by other sequences in the same sample as well. The rearrangement links TRBV12-3 or TRBV12-4 to TRBJ2-7; D possibly corresponds to TRBD2 (5 bases). The CDR3 is 13 amino acids. Trimming stripped 3 bases from V and 3 bases from J, with 9 bases between. The CDR3 reads CASSFERNYEQYF. As DNA, the CDR3 is TGTGCCAGCAGTTTTGAGCGGAACTACGAGCAGTACTTC.

This clone was seen only a few times. The chain links TRBV6-6 to TRBJ1-6; the D is unclear. Trimming pared 7 bases from V and 14 bases from J, leaving 15 bases between. This CDR3 spans 12 amino acids. Germline V lookup: CDR1 MNHNY, CDR2 SVGAGI (reference sequence). The chain's CDR3 is CASNIGPVALHF. For the CDR3, the DNA is TGTGCCAGCAACATAGGGCCCGTTGCCCTCCACTTT.

This clone is a singleton in its sample. The rearrangement links TRBV28 to TRBJ2-1; D not certain. Germline assignment: CDR1 MDHEN and CDR2 SYDVKM. There are 11 residues in the CDR3. The V end was cut by 7 bases, the J end by 6 bases, with 7 bases between. The CDR3 loop reads CASTDLNEQFF. CDR3 nucleotides: TGTGCCAGCACAGATCTCAATGAGCAGTTCTTC.

The V and J genes are TRBV7-2 and TRBJ2-1, with unresolved D. This CDR3 spans 15 amino acids. The V end was cut by 1 base, the J end by 5 bases, with 12 bases between. Germline values: CDR1 SGHTA, CDR2 FQGNSA. CDR3 residues: CASSLGTLTNNEQFF. Written as DNA, the CDR3 is TGTGCCAGCAGCTTAGGTACCCTGACCAACAATGAGCAGTTCTTC. Full variable domain (missing parts from reference TRBV7-2 and TRBJ2-1): GAGVSQSPSNKVTEKGKDVELRCDPISGHTALYWYRQSLGQGLEFLIYFQGNSAPDKSGLPSDRFSAERTGGSVSTLTIQRTQQEDSAVYLCASSLGTLTNNEQFFGPGTRLTVL.

The chain carries TRBV11-3 and TRBJ2-7; D is possibly TRBD1 (6 bases). Per germline, CDR1 SGHNT and CDR2 YENEEA. V was pared by 1 base and J by 5 bases, with 9 bases between. The CDR3 spans 13 residues. CDR3 nucleotide sequence: TGTGCCAGCAGCTTAGGGACAGCTAACGAGCAGTACTTC. Translation gives CASSLGTANEQYF.

The chain joins TRBV5-1 to TRBJ2-7, with D perhaps matching TRBD1 or TRBD2 (6 bases each). V shed 3 bases and J shed 2 bases, with 15 bases lying between them. Germline V CDR1 and CDR2: SGHRS, YFSETQ. This CDR3 comprises 15 residues. The CDR3: CASSSGERVTYEQYF. The CDR3, as DNA: TGCGCCAGCAGCTCAGGGGAGCGGGTTACCTACGAGCAGTACTTC.

The chain is built from TRBV11-2 and TRBJ1-3; 8 bases are shared with TRBD1. Germline trimming cut 5 bases from V and 0 bases from J; bases unmatched to any gene: 15. Looked up from germline, CDR1 is SGHAT and CDR2 is FQNNGV. The CDR3 consists of 19 residues. CDR3 in DNA: TGTGCCAGCAGCCCGACACCGGGACAGGAGGATAGCTCTGGAAACACCATATATTTT. Translated, it gives CASSPTPGQEDSSGNTIYF.

The chain uses TRBV5-1 and TRBJ1-6; D gene unclear. Trimming took off 0 bases at V and 13 bases at J, with 17 bases between the two ends. This CDR3 has 15 residues. Germline-derived CDR1 and CDR2 are SGHRS and YFSETQ. The DNA for the CDR3 is TGCGCCAGCAGCTTGGACTTTGACGGCCAAGTTCCCCTCCACTTT. Its translation: CASSLDFDGQVPLHF. The entire variable domain, with the rest obtained from reference TRBV5-1 and TRBJ1-6, is as follows: KAGVTQTPRYLIKTRGQQVTLSCSPISGHRSVSWYQQTPGQGLQFLFEYFSETQRNKGNFPGRFSGRQFSNSRSEMNVSTLELGDSALYLCASSLDFDGQVPLHFGNGTRLTVT.

V is TRBV10-1 and J is TRBJ1-3; tentative D call: TRBD1 (5 bases). Per the germline V gene, CDR1 is WNHNN and CDR2 is SYGVQD (reference sequence). V was pared by 6 bases and J by 0 bases, with 15 bases between. The CDR3 extends over 16 amino acids. The CDR3 protein is CASSPLDTFSGNTIYF. CDR3 nucleotides: TGCGCCAGCAGCCCCCTGGACACCTTCTCTGGAAACACCATATATTTT.

This chain joins TRBV6-4 and TRBJ2-1; D is unresolved. Per the germline V gene, CDR1 is MRHNA and CDR2 is SNTAGT. This CDR3 comprises 14 residues. Between the trimmed V and J ends, which lost 6 bases and 10 bases, there was a span of 19 bases. CDR3 region: CASSRMWPSGEQFF. In DNA form, the CDR3 reads TGTGCCAGCAGCCGCATGTGGCCCTCGGGCGAGCAGTTCTTC.

This rearrangement joins TRBV5-6 to TRBJ1-4, with a tentative D call TRBD1 (5 bases). V dropped 4 bases and J dropped 6 bases, with 16 bases sitting between them. This CDR3 spans 15 amino acids. Germline CDR1 SGHDT, CDR2 YYEEEE. The CDR3 reads CASSRRTGDYEKLFF. The DNA for the CDR3 is TGTGCCAGCAGCAGACGGACGGGGGATTATGAAAAACTGTTTTTT.

This chain links TRBV4-3 with TRBJ2-6, with a tentative D call TRBD2 (5 bases). Trimming cost V 2 bases and J 0 bases, with 14 bases left between them. This CDR3 region has 18 residues. Per the germline V gene, CDR1 is LGHNA and CDR2 is YSLEER. The CDR3 sequence is CASSQISMRASGANVLTF. DNA for the CDR3: TGCGCCAGCAGCCAAATCTCAATGAGGGCCTCTGGGGCCAACGTCCTGACTTTC.